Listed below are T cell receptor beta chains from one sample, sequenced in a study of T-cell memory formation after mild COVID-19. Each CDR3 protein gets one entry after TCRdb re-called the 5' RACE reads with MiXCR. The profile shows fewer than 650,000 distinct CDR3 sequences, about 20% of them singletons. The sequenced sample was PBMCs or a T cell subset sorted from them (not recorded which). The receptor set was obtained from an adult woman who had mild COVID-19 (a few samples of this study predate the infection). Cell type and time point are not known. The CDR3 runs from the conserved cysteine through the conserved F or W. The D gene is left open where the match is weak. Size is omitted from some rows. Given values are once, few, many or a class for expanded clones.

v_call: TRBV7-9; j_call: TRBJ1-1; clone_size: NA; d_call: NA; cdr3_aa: CASSQGTANPEAFF; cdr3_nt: TGTGCCAGCAGCCAAGGGACCGCGAATCCTGAAGCTTTCTTT
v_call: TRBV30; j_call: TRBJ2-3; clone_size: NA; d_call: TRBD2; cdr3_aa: CAWSRTSGGTSTDTQYF; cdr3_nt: TGTGCCTGGAGTCGGACTAGCGGGGGGACTAGCACAGATACGCAGTATTTT
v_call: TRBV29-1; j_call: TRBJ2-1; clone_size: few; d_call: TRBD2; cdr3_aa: CSVTLLERGNEQFF; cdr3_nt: TGCAGCGTTACCCTTTTGGAGCGGGGAAATGAGCAGTTCTTC
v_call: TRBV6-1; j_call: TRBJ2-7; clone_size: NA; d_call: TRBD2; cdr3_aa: CASRIPAGPSYEQYF; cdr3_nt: TGTGCCAGCAGAATCCCAGCGGGGCCCTCCTACGAGCAGTACTTC
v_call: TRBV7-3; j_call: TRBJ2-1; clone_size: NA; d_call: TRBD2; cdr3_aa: CASSLGPGLAENEQFF; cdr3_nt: TGTGCCAGCAGCTTAGGGCCGGGACTAGCGGAAAATGAGCAGTTCTTC
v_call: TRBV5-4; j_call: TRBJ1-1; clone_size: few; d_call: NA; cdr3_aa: CASSFGVTVTEAFF; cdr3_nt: TGTGCCAGCAGCTTTGGGGTCACTGTCACTGAAGCTTTCTTT
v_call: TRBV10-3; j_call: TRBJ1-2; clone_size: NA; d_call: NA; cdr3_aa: CAISIEGLIANYGYTF; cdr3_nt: TGTGCCATCAGCATCGAGGGGCTAATAGCTAACTATGGCTACACCTTC
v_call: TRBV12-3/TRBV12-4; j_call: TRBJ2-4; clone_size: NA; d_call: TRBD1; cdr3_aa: CASGDRGAKNIQYF; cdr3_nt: TGTGCCAGCGGAGACAGGGGGGCCAAAAACATTCAGTACTTC
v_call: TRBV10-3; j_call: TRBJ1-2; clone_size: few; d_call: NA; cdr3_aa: CAISESRGSANYGYTF; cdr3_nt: TGTGCCATCAGTGAGTCGAGGGGATCGGCTAACTATGGCTACACCTTC
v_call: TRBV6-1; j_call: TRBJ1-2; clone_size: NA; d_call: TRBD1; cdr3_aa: CASREGQASNYGYTF; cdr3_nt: TGTGCCAGCAGGGAAGGACAGGCCAGTAACTATGGCTACACCTTC
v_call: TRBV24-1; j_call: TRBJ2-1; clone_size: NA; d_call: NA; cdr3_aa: CATSDLNRAGPSLFF; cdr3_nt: TGTGCCACCAGTGATTTAAATCGGGCAGGGCCTTCGCTGTTCTTC
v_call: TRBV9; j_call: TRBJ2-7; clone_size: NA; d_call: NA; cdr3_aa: CASSVGSENYEQYF; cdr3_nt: TGTGCCAGCAGCGTAGGTTCGGAAAACTACGAGCAGTACTTC
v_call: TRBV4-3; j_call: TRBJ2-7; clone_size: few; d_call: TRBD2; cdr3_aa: CASSQEGSGRAYEQYF; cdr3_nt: TGCGCCAGCAGCCAAGAAGGTAGCGGGAGGGCCTACGAGCAGTACTTC
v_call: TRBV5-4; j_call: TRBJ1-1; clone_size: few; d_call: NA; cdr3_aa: CASSWPGTEAFF; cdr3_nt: TGTGCCAGCAGCTGGCCAGGCACTGAAGCTTTCTTT
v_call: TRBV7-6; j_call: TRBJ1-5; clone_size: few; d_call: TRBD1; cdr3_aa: CASSQGQVRLGRGRGRNQPQHF; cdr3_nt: TGTGCCAGCAGCCAGGGACAGGTGAGGTTGGGACGAGGCCGGGGGCGCAATCAGCCCCAGCATTTT
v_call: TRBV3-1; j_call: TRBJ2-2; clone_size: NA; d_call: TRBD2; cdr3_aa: CASSQDGAGGPTGELFF; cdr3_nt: TGTGCCAGCAGCCAAGATGGGGCGGGAGGCCCCACCGGGGAGCTGTTTTTT
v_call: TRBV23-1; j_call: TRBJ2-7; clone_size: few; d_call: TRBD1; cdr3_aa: CASKTGTGTYEQYF; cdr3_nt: TGCGCCAGCAAAACCGGGACAGGGACCTACGAGCAGTACTTC
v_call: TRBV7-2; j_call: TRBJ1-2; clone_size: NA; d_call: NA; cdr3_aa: CASSSTATYGYTF; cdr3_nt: TGTGCCAGCAGCTCGACAGCCACCTATGGCTACACCTTC
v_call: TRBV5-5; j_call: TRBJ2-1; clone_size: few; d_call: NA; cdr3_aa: CASSWGYSEQFF; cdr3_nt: TGTGCCAGCAGCTGGGGTTACAGTGAGCAGTTCTTC
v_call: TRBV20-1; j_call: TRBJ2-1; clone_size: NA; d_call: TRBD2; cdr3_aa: CSARGRLAGTHNEQFF; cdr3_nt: TGCAGTGCTAGAGGCAGACTAGCGGGGACCCACAATGAGCAGTTCTTC
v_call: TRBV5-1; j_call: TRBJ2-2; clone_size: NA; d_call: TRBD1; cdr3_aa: CASSPWGQGSARTGELFF; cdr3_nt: TGCGCCAGCAGCCCTTGGGGACAGGGGTCCGCAAGGACCGGGGAGCTGTTTTTT
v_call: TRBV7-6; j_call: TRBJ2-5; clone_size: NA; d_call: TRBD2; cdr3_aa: CASSTMGLAGAIRETQYF; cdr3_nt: TGTGCCAGCAGCACGATGGGTCTAGCGGGAGCCATTCGGGAGACCCAGTACTTC
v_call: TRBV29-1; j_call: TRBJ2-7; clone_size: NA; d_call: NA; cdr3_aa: CSVVGAASYEQYF; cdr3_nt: TGCAGCGTTGTGGGGGCAGCCTCCTACGAGCAGTACTTC
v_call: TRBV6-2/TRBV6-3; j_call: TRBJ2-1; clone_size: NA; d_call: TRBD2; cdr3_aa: CASSPAHREGPYNEQFF; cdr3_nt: TGTGCCAGCAGTCCTGCTCACCGGGAGGGCCCCTACAATGAGCAGTTCTTC
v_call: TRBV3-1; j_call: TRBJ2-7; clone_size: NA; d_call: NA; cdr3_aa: CASSHQGSLTTYEQYF; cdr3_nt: TGTGCCAGCAGCCATCAAGGGTCACTCACAACTTACGAGCAGTACTTC
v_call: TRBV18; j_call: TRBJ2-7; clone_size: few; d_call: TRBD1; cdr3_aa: CASSPLPVGTGVYEQYF; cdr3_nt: TGTGCCAGCTCACCATTGCCCGTAGGGACAGGGGTCTACGAGCAGTACTTC
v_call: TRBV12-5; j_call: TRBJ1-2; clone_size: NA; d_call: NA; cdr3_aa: CASGLEQNGGYTF; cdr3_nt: TGTGCTAGTGGTTTAGAACAGAACGGGGGCTACACCTTC
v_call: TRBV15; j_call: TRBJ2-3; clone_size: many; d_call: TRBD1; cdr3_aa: CATSRVGLGQGNTDTQYF; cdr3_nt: TGTGCCACCAGCAGAGTTGGATTGGGACAGGGGAACACAGATACGCAGTATTTT
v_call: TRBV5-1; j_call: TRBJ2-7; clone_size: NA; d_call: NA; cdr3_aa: CASSLVEGHEQYF; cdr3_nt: TGCGCCAGCAGCTTGGTTGAGGGACACGAGCAGTACTTC
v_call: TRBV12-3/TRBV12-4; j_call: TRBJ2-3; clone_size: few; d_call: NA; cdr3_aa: CASSFPTGTQYF; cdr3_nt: TGTGCCAGCAGTTTTCCGACGGGTACGCAGTATTTT
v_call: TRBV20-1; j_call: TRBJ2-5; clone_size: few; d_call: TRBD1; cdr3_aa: CSAKPRTGANQETQYF; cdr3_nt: TGCAGTGCTAAACCCCGGACAGGCGCGAACCAAGAGACCCAGTACTTC
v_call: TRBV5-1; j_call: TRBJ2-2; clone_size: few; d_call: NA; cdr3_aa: CASSLTLGENTGELFF; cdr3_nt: TGCGCCAGCAGCTTGACTCTCGGAGAGAACACCGGGGAGCTGTTTTTT
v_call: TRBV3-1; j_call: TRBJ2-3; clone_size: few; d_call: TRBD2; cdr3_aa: CASSPEAGAATDTQYF; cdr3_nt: TGTGCCAGCAGCCCCGAGGCGGGAGCAGCGACAGATACGCAGTATTTT
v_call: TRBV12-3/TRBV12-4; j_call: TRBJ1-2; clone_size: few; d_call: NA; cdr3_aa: CASSLGAPYGYTF; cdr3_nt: TGTGCCAGCAGTTTAGGGGCTCCCTATGGCTACACCTTC
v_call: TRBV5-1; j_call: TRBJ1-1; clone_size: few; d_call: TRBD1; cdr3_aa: CASSFLQDRGNTEAFF; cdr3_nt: TGCGCCAGCAGCTTCCTCCAGGACAGGGGGAACACTGAAGCTTTCTTT
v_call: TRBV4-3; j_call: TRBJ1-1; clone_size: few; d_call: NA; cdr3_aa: CASSQDSSTEAFF; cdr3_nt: TGCGCCAGCAGCCAAGACTCGAGCACTGAAGCTTTCTTT
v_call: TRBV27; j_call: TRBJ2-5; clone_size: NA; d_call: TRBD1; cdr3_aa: CASSPTGVLAMAQYF; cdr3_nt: TGTGCCAGCAGTCCGACAGGGGTCCTTGCTATGGCCCAGTACTTC
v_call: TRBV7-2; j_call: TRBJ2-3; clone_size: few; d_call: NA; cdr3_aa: CASSSSLGSGGQYF; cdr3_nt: TGTGCCAGCAGCTCCTCATTGGGTTCCGGGGGCCAGTATTTT
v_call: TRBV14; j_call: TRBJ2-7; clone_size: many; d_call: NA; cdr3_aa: CASSQDPSRSFAYEQYF; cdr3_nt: TGTGCCAGCAGCCAAGATCCCAGCCGGAGTTTTGCCTACGAGCAGTACTTC
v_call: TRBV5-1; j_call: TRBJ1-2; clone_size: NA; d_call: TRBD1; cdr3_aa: CASSLGDSMYGYTF; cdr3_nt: TGCGCCAGCAGCTTGGGGGACAGTATGTATGGCTACACCTTC
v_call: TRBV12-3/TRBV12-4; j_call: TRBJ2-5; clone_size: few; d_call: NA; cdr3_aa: CASSSDWRRETQYF; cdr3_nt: TGTGCCAGCAGTTCGGACTGGCGCAGGGAGACCCAGTACTTC
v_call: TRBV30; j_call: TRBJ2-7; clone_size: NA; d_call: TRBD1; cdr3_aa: CAWRQGASYEQYF; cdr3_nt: TGTGCCTGGAGACAGGGGGCGTCCTACGAGCAGTACTTC
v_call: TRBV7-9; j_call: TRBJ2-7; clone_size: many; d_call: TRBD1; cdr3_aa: CASSLSGQFYEQYF; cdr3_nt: TGTGCCAGCAGCCTTTCGGGACAGTTCTACGAGCAGTACTTC
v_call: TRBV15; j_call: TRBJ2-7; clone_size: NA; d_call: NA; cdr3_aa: CATSGERGTPLGYEQYF; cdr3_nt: TGTGCCACCTCGGGGGAACGGGGAACCCCCCTCGGCTACGAGCAGTACTTC
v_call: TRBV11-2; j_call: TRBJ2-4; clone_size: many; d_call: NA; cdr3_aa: CASSLVGGPPNIQYF; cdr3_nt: TGTGCCAGCAGCTTAGTGGGTGGGCCTCCCAACATTCAGTACTTC
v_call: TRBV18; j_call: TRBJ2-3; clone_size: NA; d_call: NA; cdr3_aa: CASSPESRGTDTQYF; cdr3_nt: TGTGCCAGCTCTCCGGAGAGTCGAGGCACAGATACGCAGTATTTT
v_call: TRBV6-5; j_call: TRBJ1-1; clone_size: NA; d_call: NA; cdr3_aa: CASSYEGGYTEAFF; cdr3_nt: TGTGCCAGCAGTTATGAGGGCGGCTACACTGAAGCTTTCTTT
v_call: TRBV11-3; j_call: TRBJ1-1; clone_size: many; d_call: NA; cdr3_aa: CASSLTGAWGTEAFF; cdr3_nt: TGTGCCAGCAGCCTTACCGGGGCCTGGGGCACTGAAGCTTTCTTT
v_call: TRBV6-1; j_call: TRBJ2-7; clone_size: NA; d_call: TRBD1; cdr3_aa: CASSPGQGGNEQYF; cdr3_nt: TGTGCCAGCAGCCCAGGACAGGGGGGGAACGAGCAGTACTTC
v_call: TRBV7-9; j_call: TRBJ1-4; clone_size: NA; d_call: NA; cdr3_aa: CASSLVSNEKLFF; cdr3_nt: TGTGCCAGCAGCTTAGTTTCTAATGAAAAACTGTTTTTT
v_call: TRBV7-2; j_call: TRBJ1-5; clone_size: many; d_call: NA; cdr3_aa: CASSWTASNQPQHF; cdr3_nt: TGTGCCAGCAGCTGGACAGCTAGCAATCAGCCCCAGCATTTT
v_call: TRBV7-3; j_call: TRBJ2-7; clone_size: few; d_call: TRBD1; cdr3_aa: CASSLTVGTGMNEQYF; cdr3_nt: TGTGCCAGCAGCTTAACGGTCGGGACAGGGATGAACGAGCAGTACTTC
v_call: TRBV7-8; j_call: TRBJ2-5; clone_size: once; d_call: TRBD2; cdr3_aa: CASSHREGVVEETQYF; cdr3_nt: TGTGCCAGCAGCCACCGGGAGGGCGTCGTGGAGGAGACCCAGTACTTC
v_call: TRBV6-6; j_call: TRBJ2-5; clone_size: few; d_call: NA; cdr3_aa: CASRGLTSLETQYF; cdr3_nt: TGTGCCAGCAGGGGGCTGACTAGTCTAGAGACCCAGTACTTC
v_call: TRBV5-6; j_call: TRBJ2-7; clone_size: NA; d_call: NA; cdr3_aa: CASSGGGPGSYEQYF; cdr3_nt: TGTGCCAGCAGCGGGGGCGGTCCAGGGTCCTACGAGCAGTACTTC
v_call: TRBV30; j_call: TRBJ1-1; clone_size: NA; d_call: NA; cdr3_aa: CAWSIGSVTEAFF; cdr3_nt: TGTGCCTGGAGCATTGGTAGTGTGACTGAAGCTTTCTTT
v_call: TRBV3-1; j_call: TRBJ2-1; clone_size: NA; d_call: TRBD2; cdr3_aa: CASSQDWTLAGDEQFF; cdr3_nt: TGTGCCAGCAGCCAAGACTGGACTTTAGCGGGAGATGAGCAGTTCTTC